The 2 T cell receptor beta chains presented below share a single source sample, sequenced in a study of T cell responses to AZD1222 COVID-19 vaccine. Produced via immunoSEQ multiplex PCR; TCRdb's table is partial and in-frame only. Of about 100,000 clones in the sample, about 86% are singletons; the top ten hold about 1.5%. Sequencing was performed on peripheral blood, taken on day 0 of AZD1222 vaccination. Receptor source: an adult in good health.

The V call is TRBV5-1, the J call TRBJ1-3; D might be TRBD1 (5 bases). Deletions cut 0 bases from V and 1 base from J, with 14 bases between. The CDR3 has 17 amino acids. From germline, CDR1 is SGHRS and CDR2 YFSETQ. CDR3 loop: CASSLAPGRMSGNTIYF. Written as DNA, the CDR3 is TGCGCCAGCAGCTTGGCCCCAGGGAGGATGTCTGGAAACACCATATATTTT.

This rearrangement joins TRBV28 to TRBJ1-2, with 9 bases that match TRBD1. Trimming removed 6 bases from V and 4 bases from J; junction bases left unmatched: 9. The V gene's germline CDR1 is MDHEN and CDR2 SYDVKM. The CDR3 runs 15 residues. CDR3 coding DNA: TGTGCCAGCAGGCCACAGGGGGCGCGGCGCTATGGCTACACCTTC. Protein: CASRPQGARRYGYTF.